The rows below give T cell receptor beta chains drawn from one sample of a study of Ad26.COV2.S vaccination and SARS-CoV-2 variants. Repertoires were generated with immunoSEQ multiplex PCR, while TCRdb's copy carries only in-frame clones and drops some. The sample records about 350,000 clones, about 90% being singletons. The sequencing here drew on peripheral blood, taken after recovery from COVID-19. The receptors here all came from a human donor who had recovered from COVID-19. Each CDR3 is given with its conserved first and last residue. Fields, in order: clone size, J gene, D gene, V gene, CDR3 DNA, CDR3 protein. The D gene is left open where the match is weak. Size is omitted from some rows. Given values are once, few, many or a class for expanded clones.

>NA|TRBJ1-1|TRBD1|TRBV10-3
TGTGCCATCAGTGGAGGGACAGGGAGGGGGACTGAAGCTTTCTTT
CAISGGTGRGTEAFF
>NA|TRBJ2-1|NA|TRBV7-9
TGTGCCAGCAGCCGGACTGCTACTACAAGGGATGAGCAGTTCTTC
CASSRTATTRDEQFF
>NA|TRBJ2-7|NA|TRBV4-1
TGCGCCAGCAGGAATACCCTCAAAGGGGCAGGTGGCTACGAGCAGTACTTC
CASRNTLKGAGGYEQYF
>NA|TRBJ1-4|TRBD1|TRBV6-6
TGTGCCAGCAGCCGCCCGACAGGGAGCAATGAAAAACTGTTTTTT
CASSRPTGSNEKLFF
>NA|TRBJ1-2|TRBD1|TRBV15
TGTGCCACAAGTCTACAGGGGATAGGCTACACCTTC
CATSLQGIGYTF
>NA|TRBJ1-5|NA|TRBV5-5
TGTGCCAGCGCAGGGCAGGGAGATCAGCCCCAGCATTTT
CASAGQGDQPQHF
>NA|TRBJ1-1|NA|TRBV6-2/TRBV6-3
TGTGCCAGCAGTTACTACGGGCACCGGAACACTGAAGCTTTCTTT
CASSYYGHRNTEAFF
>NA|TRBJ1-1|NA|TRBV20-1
TGCAGTGCTAGTGTCGGGGGGAGAGTGAGTACTGAAGCTTTCTTT
CSASVGGRVSTEAFF
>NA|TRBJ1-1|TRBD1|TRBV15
TGTGCCACCAGCAGAGATGACAGGGTGAACACTGAAGCTTTCTTT
CATSRDDRVNTEAFF
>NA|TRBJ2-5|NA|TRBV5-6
TGTGCCAGCAGCTTGGAGGACTCTGGGAAGACCCAGTACTTC
CASSLEDSGKTQYF
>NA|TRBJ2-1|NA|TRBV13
TGTGCCAGCAGCCCGACCCCGTGGGGTAGGAATGAGCAGTTCTTC
CASSPTPWGRNEQFF
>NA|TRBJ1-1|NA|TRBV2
TGTGCCAGCATGACGGACGATAGGGAAGCTTTCTTT
CASMTDDREAFF
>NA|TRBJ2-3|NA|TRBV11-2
TGTGCCAGCAGCTTGATCGTGGGTATGGGCACAGATACGCAGTATTTT
CASSLIVGMGTDTQYF
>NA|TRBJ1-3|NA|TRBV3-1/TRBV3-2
TGTGCCAGCAGTCCAGGGTTCTCTGGAAACACCATATATTTT
CASSPGFSGNTIYF
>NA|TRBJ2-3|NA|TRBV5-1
TGCGCCAGCAGCCTGGGGTCGACCTCCGACTCACGCACAGATACGCAGTATTTT
CASSLGSTSDSRTDTQYF
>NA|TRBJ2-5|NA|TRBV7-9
TGTGCCAGCAGCTTACCCGCTAAAGAGACCCAGTACTTC
CASSLPAKETQYF
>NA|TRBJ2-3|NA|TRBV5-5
TGTGCCAGCAGCTTGCGACCCCCAGATACGCAGTATTTT
CASSLRPPDTQYF
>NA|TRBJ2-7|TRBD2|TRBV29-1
TGCAGCGAGAGTAGCGGGGCTCACTACGAGCAGTACTTC
CSESSGAHYEQYF
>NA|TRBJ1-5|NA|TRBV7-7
TGTGCTAGCAGCCTCCCGACAGATGTTGTTCAGCCCCAGCATTTT
CASSLPTDVVQPQHF
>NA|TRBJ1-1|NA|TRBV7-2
TGTGCCAGCAGCGAAATCCTACAGGGTTCTGAAGCTTTCTTT
CASSEILQGSEAFF
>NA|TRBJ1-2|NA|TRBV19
TGTGCCAGTAGTATAGATTCTCGTGGCTACACCTTC
CASSIDSRGYTF
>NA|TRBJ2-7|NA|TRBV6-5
TGTGCCAGCAGTTACTCGAACCACGGCAGCTACGAGCAGTACTTC
CASSYSNHGSYEQYF
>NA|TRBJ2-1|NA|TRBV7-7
TGTGCTAGCAGCTTAGGGCCCTCCTACAATGAGCAGTTCTTC
CASSLGPSYNEQFF
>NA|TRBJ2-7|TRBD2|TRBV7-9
TGTGCCAGCAGCCCGACAGGGGGACTAGCGGGAGTGGAGCAGTACTTC
CASSPTGGLAGVEQYF
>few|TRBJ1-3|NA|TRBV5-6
TGTGCCAGCAGCTTTTGGGGCAGCTCTGGAAACACCATATATTTT
CASSFWGSSGNTIYF
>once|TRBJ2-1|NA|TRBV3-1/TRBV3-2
TGTGCCAGCAGTCCGTCATATTCGGACAATGAGCAGTTCTTC
CASSPSYSDNEQFF
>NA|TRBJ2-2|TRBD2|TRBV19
TGTGCCAGTAACTTGTTAGCGGGGGCCACCGGGGAGCTGTTTTTT
CASNLLAGATGELFF
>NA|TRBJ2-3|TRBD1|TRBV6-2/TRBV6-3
TGTGCCAGCAGCCGGCCCGGGACAGGGGGCCCAGATACGCAGTATTTT
CASSRPGTGGPDTQYF
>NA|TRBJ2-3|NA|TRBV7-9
TGTGCCAGCACCCCACCGAGGGGGATCACAGATACGCAGTATTTT
CASTPPRGITDTQYF
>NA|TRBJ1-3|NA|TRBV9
TGTGCCAGCAGCGTAAACCCAACGCCGGGAGCTGGAAACACCATATATTTT
CASSVNPTPGAGNTIYF
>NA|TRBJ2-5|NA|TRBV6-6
TGTGCCAGCAGTTACTTCAGGGTTCAGGAGACCCAGTACTTC
CASSYFRVQETQYF
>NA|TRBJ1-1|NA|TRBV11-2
TGTGCCAGCAGCTCCCGAGCCCCAGAGGTGGCTTTCTTT
CASSSRAPEVAFF
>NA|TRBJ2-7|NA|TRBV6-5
TGTGCCAGCAGTTACTCGAGTCAATACGAGCAGTACTTC
CASSYSSQYEQYF
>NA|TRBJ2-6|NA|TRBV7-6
TGTGCCAGCAGCTTACCGGCGAGCTCTGGGGCCAACGTCCTGACTTTC
CASSLPASSGANVLTF
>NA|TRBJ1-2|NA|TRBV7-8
TGTGCCAGCAGCTTAGCGCCCAGGGGAGCCGCCTTAGCTAACTATGGCTACACCTTC
CASSLAPRGAALANYGYTF
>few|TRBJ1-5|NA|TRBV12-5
TGTGCTAGTGGTTTAGGTAGACAGCCCCAGCATTTT
CASGLGRQPQHF
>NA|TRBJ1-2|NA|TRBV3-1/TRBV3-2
TGTGCCAGCAGCCCCACCTGGGGGGACTATGGCTACACCTTC
CASSPTWGDYGYTF
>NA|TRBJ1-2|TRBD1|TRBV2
TGTGCCAGCAGCGAAAACAGGGGAACGGGGGGCTACACCTTC
CASSENRGTGGYTF
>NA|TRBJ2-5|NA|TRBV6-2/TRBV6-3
TGTGCCAGCAGTTACCCAGGGTTGGAGACCCAGTACTTC
CASSYPGLETQYF
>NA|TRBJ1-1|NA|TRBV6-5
TGTGCCAGCAGCGGTTTTAGCACTGAAGCTTTCTTT
CASSGFSTEAFF
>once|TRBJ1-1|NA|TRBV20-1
TGCAGTGCTAGTAGGGGGAGGGACACTGAAGCTTTCTTT
CSASRGRDTEAFF
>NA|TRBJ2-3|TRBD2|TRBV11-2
TGTGCCAGCAGCCTAGCCGGGACTAGGGTGACAGATACGCAGTATTTT
CASSLAGTRVTDTQYF